Detailed here is one T cell receptor (beta chain). The antigen it binds to is not known. Base qualities are missing; no much larger clone stands one base away. This entry belongs to a study of shared clonotypes between healthy human individuals (dated by TCRdb to the early 2020s). Study-level background: The cohort included three men and a couple of women between 18 and 49 years of age. For each donor, CD4 naive and CD4 memory were each run on three plates, CD8 naive on two plates, and CD8 memory on one plate. To estimate repertoire size and how much clonotype sharing occurs between individuals, the study deeply sequenced the blood TCR repertoires of roughly 5 healthy adults. To increase sequencing depth and limit assay-specific biases, different laboratories used diverse techniques to prepare libraries and sequence TCR repertoires. Between about 0.8 and 8.9 billion PBMCs per donor were obtained by leukapheresis. General conclusions and limits of the study: Estimated clonotype richness was generally larger for naive than for memory subsets. Pairwise subsampling indicated that sequencing depth was expected to affect the degree of clonotype sharing among donors. Sampling was restricted to blood, and TCR repertoires in tissue are likely to differ from TCR repertoires in blood. Sharing across a few donors was observed for roughly 5.4% of naive CD4, less than 4% of naive CD8, around 2.5% of memory CD4, and less than 0.45% of memory CD8 clonotypes. The small number of donors limited the genetic and exposure-history diversity represented. Even with the large sequencing depth, rarefaction of the sorted-subset datasets indicated that sequencing was incomplete. Higher generation probabilities were observed for clonotypes shared by all four sorted-subset donors than for non-shared clonotypes.

Relative to germline, V is 2 bases shorter and J is 7 bases shorter, with 14 bases between their ends. CDR1 is given as SGHRS and CDR2 as YFSETQ, both from the germline V gene. The CDR3 numbers 14 residues from cysteine through phenylalanine. Of all the DNA, just the CDR3 is kept, 42 bases in frame from base 1. Using the deep immunoSEQ assay, TCR CDR3 regions were amplified from genomic DNA by multiplex PCR. For each cell subset, the extracted genomic DNA was distributed evenly across all wells of several immunoSEQ 96-well plates, and each plate served as one replicate. For sorted subsets, around 0.2 ug of genomic DNA, equivalent to around 31,000 T cell genomes, went into each replicate PCR. Purified libraries were measured with a Qubit 3.0 fluorometer, size-checked on a Bioanalyzer 2100, and measured again with the KAPA Library Quantification kit. Every immunoSEQ 96-well plate was sequenced on a dedicated single-read 150-cycle Illumina NextSeq 550 flow cell. On the authors' methods: Because the immunoSEQ output held only junctional sequences and lacked quality scores, the filtering could not match the filtering applied to full-length reads. To assign V/J genes and CDR3, sequences were annotated against IMGT germline references using PyIR, a Python wrapper for IgBLAST v1.9. Reads were filtered out if the reads had weak V/J assignments (E-value above 1e-6), no CDR3, stop codons, out-of-frame junctions, or ambiguous translated residues. V3J clonotypes were defined by identical inferred V gene, J gene, and CDR3 amino acid sequence. The percentage overlap between two repertoires was calculated by dividing the number of shared unique clonotypes by the size of the smaller repertoire. Richness of each repertoire was evaluated using RTK rarefaction, the Chao1 estimator, and Recon v2.1 estimates of unobserved clonotypes. For all TCRbeta clonotypes obtained by the gDNA method from a few donors, generation probabilities were computed with OLGA. TCRdb mirrors the immuneACCESS table, restricted to in-frame sequences. Some clones are absent from its copies; in checked studies, under half trace to an unresolved V gene, and the reason for the others is unknown. V and J calls and clone size follow that table, whereas D and trimming were derived from the DNA. For this sample the table gives millions of clones, of which roughly 92% were detected only once. Of the sample, around 0.14% falls within the top ten clones.

Donors were healthy HIV-negative adults with no recently reported acute infections or vaccinations. Every donor was a Caucasian adult living in Nashville, Tennessee, USA. CD4+ T cells were enriched by magnetic negative selection; naive cells were then positively selected on CD45RA, and the negative fraction formed the memory subset. After blood collection by leukapheresis, PBMCs were isolated using Ficoll-Histopaque density gradient centrifugation and then cryopreserved in the vapor phase of liquid nitrogen. Purity and quantity of every magnetically sorted T cell population were checked by analytical flow cytometry. Genomic DNA was isolated from every sorted fraction and measured by UV absorbance on a Nanodrop 2000c.

This TCR came from a man aged 18 to 29 in good health. The chain links TRBV5-1 with TRBJ2-3, with a tentative D gene TRBD2 over 6 matching bases. Sequences were obtained from naive CD4+ T cells sorted from blood. The sample's cell subset or site label, in plain terms: CD45RA+ positively selected. The CDR3 protein: CASSLAVGGNTQYF. The DNA sequence follows: TGCGCCAGCAGCTTAGCGGTCGGGGGTAATACGCAGTATTTT.